This TCR beta chain was recorded in a study of shared clonotypes between healthy human individuals. Study background: The study used three CD4 naive, three CD4 memory, two CD8 naive and one CD8 memory plate per donor.

This clone is a singleton in its sample. Profiled with immunoSEQ multiplex PCR; TCRdb holds only in-frame clones, not every one. The sample yields a few million clones, approximately 94% seen once. The germline CDR1 and CDR2 sequences are SGDLS and YYNGEE. The CDR3 runs to 12 residues. V lost 0 bases and J 6 bases, leaving 7 bases between the germline ends. The sequence derives from a man aged 18 to 30 in good health. Material for sequencing was naive CD4+ T cells sorted from blood. Subset defined: CD45RA+ positively selected. V is TRBV9 and J is TRBJ2-7; D remains ambiguous. DNA for the CDR3: TGTGCCAGCAGCGTAGGTATCAGCGAGCAGTACTTC. This gives the protein CASSVGISEQYF.